Below, 22 T cell receptor beta chains from the same sample are listed, as sequenced in a study of shared clonotypes between healthy human individuals. Assay used: immunoSEQ multiplex PCR; TCRdb lists only in-frame clones, some missing. Counted here are roughly 2.5 million clones, over 85% occurring once; the ten biggest clones make up around 0.14%. Sequencing used naive CD4+ T cells sorted from blood. Subset described: CD45RA+ positively selected. Receptors were obtained from a man aged 18 to 29 in good health.

The rearrangement links TRBV29-1 to TRBJ2-3, with a tentative D call TRBD1 (6 bases). Germline-derived CDR1 and CDR2 are SQVTM and ANQGSEA. CDR3 length equals 14 residues. Trimming removed 3 bases from V and 3 bases from J, with 13 bases in between. This CDR3 is CSVDWGRGTDTQYF. The CDR3 DNA is TGCAGCGTTGATTGGGGGCGAGGGACAGATACGCAGTATTTT.

The gene calls are TRBV27 and TRBJ2-3, with 8 bases fitting TRBD2. This CDR3 is built from 17 residues. The V gene's germline CDR1 is MNHEY and CDR2 SMNVEV (reference sequence). Trimming took 2 bases from V and 0 from J; bases not matched to a gene: 7. CDR3 in DNA: TGTGCCAGCAGTTTACCGATGTGCGGGGGGAGCACAGATACGCAGTATTTT. Protein sequence: CASSLPMCGGSTDTQYF.

V and J are TRBV9 and TRBJ2-3; D might be TRBD2 (5 bases). V shed 0 bases and J shed 6 bases, with 20 bases lying between them. The length of the CDR3 is 17 residues. Germline loops: CDR1 SGDLS, CDR2 YYNGEE. CDR3 residues: CASSVASLALLGDTQYF. The CDR3 nucleotides are TGTGCCAGCAGCGTAGCCAGCCTAGCCCTCCTTGGGGATACGCAGTATTTT.

As regards this clone: This same CDR3 is encoded by further DNA sequences in the sample. J is TRBJ2-5 and V is TRBV11-2; no clear D gene. CDR1 is SGHAT, CDR2 FQNNGV, per germline. The CDR3 is 13 amino acids. Deletions cut 1 base from V and 1 base from J, with 4 bases between. The CDR3 coding sequence is TGTGCCAGCAGCTTAGGGAGCCAAGAGACCCAGTACTTC. It specifies CASSLGSQETQYF.

In its sample, this clone was seen once. This rearrangement joins TRBV18 to TRBJ2-3; tentatively, D is TRBD2 (6 bases). The CDR3 covers 14 residues. CDR1 is KGHSH and CDR2 is LQKENI in the germline V gene. V lost 2 bases and J lost 6, with 12 bases in between. The CDR3 loop is CASSPKPTSDTQYF. CDR3 DNA: TGTGCCAGCTCACCAAAACCGACTAGTGATACGCAGTATTTT.

The CDR3 loop is CASSLGHVNEKLFF. CDR3 DNA: TGCGCCAGCAGCTTGGGGCACGTTAATGAAAAACTGTTTTTT. This rearrangement joins TRBV5-1 to TRBJ1-4; D is unresolved. Germline CDR1 and CDR2: SGHRS and YFSETQ. CDR3 size: 14 residues. Trimming removed 0 bases at V and 4 bases at J, with 7 bases between.

DNA for the CDR3: TGTGCCTGGAGAAGGGACAAATCTAATGAAAAACTGTTTTTT. Encoded protein: CAWRRDKSNEKLFF. The chain links TRBV30 to TRBJ1-4; TRBD1 might be the D (6 bases). V lost 3 bases and J 3 bases, leaving 11 bases between the germline ends. The CDR3 loop spans 14 amino acids. Looked up from germline, CDR1 is GTSNPN and CDR2 is SVGIG (reference sequence).

The chain recombines TRBV7-9 with TRBJ1-1, with D perhaps TRBD1 (5 bases). CDR1 is SEHNR and CDR2 is FQNEAQ in the germline V gene (reference sequence). The CDR3 is 15 residues long. Trimming took off 1 base at V and 6 bases at J, with 15 bases between the two ends. The CDR3 sequence is CASSLDGGEISEAFF. CDR3 sequence (DNA): TGTGCCAGCAGCTTAGACGGGGGAGAAATCTCTGAAGCTTTCTTT. The full variable domain, in which reference TRBV7-9 and TRBJ1-1 provide the parts outside the CDR3, is DTGVSQNPRHKITKRGQNVTFRCDPISEHNRLYWYRQTLGQGPEFLTYFQNEAQLEKSRLLSDRFSAERPKGSFSTLEIQRTEQGDSAMYLCASSLDGGEISEAFFGQGTRLTVV.

V and J are TRBV23-1 and TRBJ1-1; a possible D gene is TRBD1 (6 bases). TRBV23-1 is flagged as an ORF with uncertain function. V shed 2 bases and J shed 1 base, with 26 bases lying between them. This CDR3 spans 20 amino acids. CDR3 sequence: CASSQGGSPQAGEENTEAFF. CDR3 in DNA: TGCGCCAGCAGTCAAGGGGGCTCCCCGCAGGCAGGGGAAGAGAACACTGAAGCTTTCTTT.

This chain connects TRBV23-1 to TRBJ1-5, with 7 positions matching TRBD1. TRBV23-1 is recorded as an ORF, its role being uncertain. V gave up 1 base and J gave up 4 bases; unmatched junction bases: 4. The length of the CDR3 is 15 residues. The CDR3 sequence is CASSQCRDSNQPQHF. In DNA form, the CDR3 reads TGCGCCAGCAGTCAATGCCGGGACAGTAATCAGCCCCAGCATTTT.

The rearrangement joins TRBV30 to TRBJ1-4; no clear D. This CDR3 is built from 12 residues. Germline CDR1 is GTSNPN and CDR2 is SVGIG (reference sequence). The ends were cut back, 8 bases at V and 7 bases at J, with 14 bases in the middle. CDR3 sequence: CASGGRGEKLFF. The CDR3 DNA follows: TGTGCCAGTGGTGGGCGAGGTGAAAAACTGTTTTTT.

The chain is built from TRBV5-1 and TRBJ2-7; 9 bases match TRBD1. V shed 0 bases and J 2 bases; nucleotides not matched to a gene: 6. CDR3 length: 16 residues. In germline, CDR1 is SGHRS, CDR2 YFSETQ. This chain's CDR3 is CASSLDLGTGTYEQYF. The DNA for the CDR3 is TGCGCCAGCAGCTTGGACCTGGGGACAGGGACCTACGAGCAGTACTTC.

This sequence joins TRBV27 and TRBJ2-3; D is ambiguous. Germline V gene sequence: CDR1 MNHEY, CDR2 SMNVEV (reference sequence). Trimming cost V 2 bases and J 3 bases, with 15 bases left between them. This CDR3 spans 16 amino acids. This CDR3 is CASSLRAKRPTDTQYF. The CDR3 nucleotides read TGTGCCAGCAGTTTACGCGCCAAACGCCCGACAGATACGCAGTATTTT.

This chain links TRBV7-6 with TRBJ1-2, with D uncertain. The CDR3 has 15 amino acids. V gave up 5 bases and J gave up 3 bases, with 16 bases separating them. Looked up from germline, CDR1 is SGHVS and CDR2 is FNYEAQ. In DNA, the CDR3 is TGTGCCAGCAGCCCCGGCAGTAGCCCAGACTATGGCTACACCTTC. Its protein is CASSPGSSPDYGYTF.

V usage is TRBV11-3 and J usage is TRBJ2-3, with D unresolved. This CDR3 has 14 amino acids. Trimming removed 1 base at V and 1 base at J, with 6 bases between. Germline CDR1 is SGHNT and CDR2 is YENEEA. CDR3 in DNA: TGTGCCAGCAGCTTAGCGGGCCGCACAGATACGCAGTATTTT. It specifies CASSLAGRTDTQYF.

The chain combines TRBV7-2 with TRBJ2-7; TRBD2 matches 10 bases. With V trimmed by 3 bases and J by 3 bases, 2 bases remained unmatched. This CDR3 region has 14 residues. Germline V gives CDR1 SGHTA, CDR2 FQGNSA. CDR3 nucleotides: TGTGCCAGCAGCTTGGCTAGCGGGGGCTACGAGCAGTACTTC. Protein sequence: CASSLASGGYEQYF.

The V call is TRBV2, the J call TRBJ2-3; D could derive from TRBD1 or TRBD2 (7 bases each). Trimming left V 8 bases short and J 4 bases short, with 19 bases between. Germline lookup yields CDR1 SNHLY and CDR2 FYNNEI. The CDR3 loop spans 15 amino acids. The CDR3 region is CASQAPGGGADTQYF. Written as DNA, the CDR3 is TGTGCCAGCCAAGCCCCAGGGGGAGGGGCAGATACGCAGTATTTT. Variable domain in full (rest from reference TRBV2 and TRBJ2-3): EPEVTQTPSHQVTQMGQEVILRCVPISNHLYFYWYRQILGQKVEFLVSFYNNEISEKSEIFDDQFSVERPDGSNFTLKIRSTKLEDSAMYFCASQAPGGGADTQYFGPGTRLTVL.

The V call is TRBV30, the J call TRBJ1-5; D is unclear. In germline, CDR1 is GTSNPN, CDR2 SVGIG (reference sequence). This CDR3 has 13 residues. V gave up 0 bases and J gave up 7 bases, with 10 bases separating them. The CDR3 is CAWSVPGYQPQHF. In DNA, the CDR3 is TGTGCCTGGAGTGTACCTGGGTACCAGCCCCAGCATTTT.

V is TRBV14 and J is TRBJ1-6; D not resolved. V was clipped by 6 bases and J by 5 bases, with 11 bases between them. CDR1 and CDR2 (germline): SGHDN, FVKESK. The CDR3 length is 14 residues. CDR3 sequence (DNA): TGTGCCAGCAGACAGTCACTAGATAATTCACCCCTCCACTTT. It encodes CASRQSLDNSPLHF.

The chain has TRBV5-4 and TRBJ2-2, with a possible D match to TRBD1 (6 bases). V was clipped by 5 bases and J by 1 base, with 15 bases between them. CDR1 and CDR2 (germline): SGHNT, YYREEE (reference sequence). This CDR3 has 16 amino acids. The CDR3 spells CASRDRVDRNTGELFF. The CDR3, as DNA: TGTGCCAGCAGGGATCGGGTGGACAGGAACACCGGGGAGCTGTTTTTT. Based on the CDR3 plus reference TRBV5-4 and TRBJ2-2, the full variable domain is ETGVTQSPTHLIKTRGQQVTLRCSSQSGHNTVSWYQQALGQGPQFIFQYYREEENGRGNFPPRFSGLQFPNYSSELNVNALELDDSALYLCASRDRVDRNTGELFFGEGSRLTVL.

This sequence joins TRBV10-3 and TRBJ2-7; 7 positions agree with TRBD2. This CDR3 contains 14 residues. After removal of 8 bases from V and 3 bases from J, the junction contained 10 bases not matched to a gene. Germline CDR1 ENHRY, CDR2 SYGVKD. This CDR3 is CAIGSSGGGYEQYF. CDR3 in DNA: TGTGCCATCGGTTCTTCAGGCGGGGGCTACGAGCAGTACTTC.

V usage is TRBV5-4 and J usage is TRBJ1-2; D is ambiguous. The germline V gene has CDR1 SGHNT and CDR2 YYREEE (reference sequence). V lost 0 bases and J 8 bases, leaving 8 bases between the germline ends. The CDR3 spans 12 residues. In DNA form, the CDR3 reads TGTGCCAGCAGCTTGGGTGCAGCCGGCTACACCTTC. Translated, it gives CASSLGAAGYTF.